This TCR beta chain is from a study of cytomegalovirus exposure and HLA in healthy donors. Whole-study results and caveats: CMV antigen specificity of a few CMV-associated chains was confirmed in vitro. Later analysis showed most CMV-associated TCR beta chains appearing HLA-restricted. Later on, a genetic analysis was performed. It linked a missense variant in DCLRE1C with V- and J-gene trimming of TCR beta.

For this clone: The antigen is undetermined.

V was clipped by 0 bases and J by 8 bases; unmatched bases: 6. This CDR3 is built from 14 residues. Germline loops: CDR1 SGHDT, CDR2 YYEEEE. The PCR was carried out with 60 Vbeta primers and 13 Jbeta primers. Profiling relied on immunoSEQ multiplex PCR, and the TCRdb table lists in-frame clones only, not all of them. This table has 150,000 to 200,000 clones, around 90% appearing once. The sequencing sample was made of PBMCs. The chain combines TRBV5-6 with TRBJ1-2; 8 positions agree with TRBD1. This clonotype was sampled from a boy between 2 and 10 years old in good health and CMV-seronegative. In nucleotides, the CDR3 is TGTGCCAGCAGCTTGGGTGGACAGGGTGAAGGCTACACCTTC. It translates to CASSLGGQGEGYTF.